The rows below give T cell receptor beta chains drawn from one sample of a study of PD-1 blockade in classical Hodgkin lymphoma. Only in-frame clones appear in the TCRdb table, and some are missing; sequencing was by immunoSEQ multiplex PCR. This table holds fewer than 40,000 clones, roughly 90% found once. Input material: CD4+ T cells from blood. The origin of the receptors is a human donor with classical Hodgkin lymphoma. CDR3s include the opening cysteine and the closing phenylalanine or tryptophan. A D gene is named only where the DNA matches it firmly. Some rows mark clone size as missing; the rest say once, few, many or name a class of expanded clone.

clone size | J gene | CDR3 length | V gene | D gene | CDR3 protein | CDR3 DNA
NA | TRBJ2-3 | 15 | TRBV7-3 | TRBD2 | CASSAFSGGADTQYF | TGTGCCAGCAGCGCGTTTAGCGGGGGGGCAGATACGCAGTATTTT
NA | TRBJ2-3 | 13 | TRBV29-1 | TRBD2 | CSVGGLARDTQYF | TGCAGCGTTGGCGGACTAGCGAGAGATACGCAGTATTTT
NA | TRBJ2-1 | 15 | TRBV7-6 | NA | CASSLLAPPYNEQFF | TGTGCCAGCAGCTTATTGGCCCCCCCCTACAATGAGCAGTTCTTC
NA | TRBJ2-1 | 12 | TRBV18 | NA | CASSPGPNEQFF | TGTGCCAGCTCACCCGGTCCCAATGAGCAGTTCTTC
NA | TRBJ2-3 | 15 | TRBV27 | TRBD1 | CASSSRDRETDTQYF | TGTGCCAGCAGTTCTAGGGACAGGGAGACAGATACGCAGTATTTT
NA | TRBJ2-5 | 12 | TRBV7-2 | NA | CASSLGRETQYF | TGTGCCAGCAGCTTAGGACGTGAGACCCAGTACTTC
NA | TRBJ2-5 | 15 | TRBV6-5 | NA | CASSYSGAVQETQYF | TGTGCCAGCAGTTACTCGGGGGCAGTCCAAGAGACCCAGTACTTC
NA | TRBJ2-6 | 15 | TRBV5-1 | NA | CASSLPEPGANVLTF | TGCGCCAGCAGCCTACCGGAGCCTGGGGCCAACGTCCTGACTTTC
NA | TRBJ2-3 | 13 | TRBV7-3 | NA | CASRKLSTDTQYF | TGTGCCAGCAGGAAACTCAGCACAGATACGCAGTATTTT
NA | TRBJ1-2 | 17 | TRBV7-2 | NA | CASSSASDRRSNYGYTF | TGTGCCAGCAGCTCAGCCTCCGACAGAAGGTCTAACTATGGCTACACCTTC
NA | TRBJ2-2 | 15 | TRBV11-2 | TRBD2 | CASSFGQRETGELFF | TGTGCCAGCAGCTTCGGCCAGCGGGAGACCGGGGAGCTGTTTTTT
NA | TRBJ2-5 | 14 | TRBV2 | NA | CASTPGRGQETQYF | TGTGCCAGCACCCCGGGTAGGGGCCAAGAGACCCAGTACTTC
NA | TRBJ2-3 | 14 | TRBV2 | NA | CASSGLGVGDTQYF | TGTGCCAGCAGTGGTTTGGGTGTTGGAGATACGCAGTATTTT
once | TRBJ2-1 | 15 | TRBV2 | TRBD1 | CASSEERTGAREQFF | TGTGCCAGCAGTGAAGAACGGACAGGGGCAAGGGAGCAGTTCTTC
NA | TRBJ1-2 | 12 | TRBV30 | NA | CALSPRGYGYTF | TGTGCCCTCTCTCCCCGAGGCTATGGCTACACCTTC
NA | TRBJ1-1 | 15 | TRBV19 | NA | CASSIDWGMDTEAFF | TGTGCCAGTAGTATAGATTGGGGGATGGACACTGAAGCTTTCTTT
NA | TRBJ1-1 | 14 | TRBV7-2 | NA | CASSPPERNTEAFF | TGTGCCAGCAGCCCCCCGGAGCGGAACACTGAAGCTTTCTTT
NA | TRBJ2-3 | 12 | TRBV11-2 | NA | CASSLGGVTQYF | TGTGCCAGCAGCTTAGGGGGGGTTACGCAGTATTTT
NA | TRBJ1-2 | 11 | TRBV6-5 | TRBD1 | CASRGQGLSAF | TGTGCCAGCAGAGGACAGGGTTTAAGCGCCTTC
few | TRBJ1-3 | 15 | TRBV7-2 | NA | CASSFTGGQGNTIYF | TGTGCCAGCAGCTTCACGGGAGGTCAGGGAAACACCATATATTTT
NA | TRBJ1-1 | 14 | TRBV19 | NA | CASSNLQGNTEAFF | TGTGCCAGTAGTAACTTGCAGGGCAACACTGAAGCTTTCTTT